This T cell receptor beta chain came from a study of T cell responses to AZD1222 COVID-19 vaccine. The CDR3 has 12 residues. The germline V gene encodes CDR1 SQVTM and CDR2 ANQGSEA. Trimming cost V 0 bases and J 5 bases, with 7 bases left between them. Here immunoSEQ multiplex PCR was the method, and the copy in TCRdb shows in-frame clones only, minus some. This sample yields 65,000 to 95,000 clones, of which 80% to 90% are seen a single time; around 9.3% belongs to the top ten. The receptor's source is an adult who received the AZD1222 COVID-19 vaccine. The gene calls are TRBV29-1 and TRBJ1-1; D is undetermined. The input for sequencing was peripheral blood, taken 28 days after the second AZD1222 dose. CDR3 sequence: CSVEDVGTEAFF. The CDR3 DNA sequence: TGCAGCGTTGAAGATGTGGGTACTGAAGCTTTCTTT.